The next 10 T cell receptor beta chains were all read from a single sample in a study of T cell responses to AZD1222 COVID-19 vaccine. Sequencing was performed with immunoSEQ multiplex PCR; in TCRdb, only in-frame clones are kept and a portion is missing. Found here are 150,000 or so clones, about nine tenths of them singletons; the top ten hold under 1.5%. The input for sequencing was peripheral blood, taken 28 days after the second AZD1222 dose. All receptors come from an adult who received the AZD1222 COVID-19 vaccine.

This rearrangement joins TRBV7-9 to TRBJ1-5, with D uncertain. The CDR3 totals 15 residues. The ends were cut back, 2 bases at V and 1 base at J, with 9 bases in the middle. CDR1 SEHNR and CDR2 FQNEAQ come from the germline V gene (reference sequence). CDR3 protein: CASSLTVGSNQPQHF. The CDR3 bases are TGTGCCAGCAGCTTAACCGTCGGCAGCAATCAGCCCCAGCATTTT.

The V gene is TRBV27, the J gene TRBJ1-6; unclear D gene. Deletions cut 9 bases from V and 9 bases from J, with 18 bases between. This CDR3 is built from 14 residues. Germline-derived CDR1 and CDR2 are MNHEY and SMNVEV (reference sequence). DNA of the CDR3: TGTGCCAGAAACGGTGGGAGGTCGTGTTCACCCCTCCACTTT. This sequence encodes CARNGGRSCSPLHF.

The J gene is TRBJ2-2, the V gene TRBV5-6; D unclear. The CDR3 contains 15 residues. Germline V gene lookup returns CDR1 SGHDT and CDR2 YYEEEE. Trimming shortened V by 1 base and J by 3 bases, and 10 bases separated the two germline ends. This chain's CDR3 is CASSLSGRYTGELFF. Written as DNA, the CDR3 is TGTGCCAGCAGCTTGTCCGGGCGGTACACCGGGGAGCTGTTTTTT.

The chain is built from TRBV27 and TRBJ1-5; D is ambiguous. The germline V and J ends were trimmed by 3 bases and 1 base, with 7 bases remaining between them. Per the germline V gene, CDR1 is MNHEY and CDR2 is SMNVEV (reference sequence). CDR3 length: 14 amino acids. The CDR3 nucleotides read TGTGCCAGCAGTTTTCGGAGGAGCAATCAGCCCCAGCATTTT. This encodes CASSFRRSNQPQHF.

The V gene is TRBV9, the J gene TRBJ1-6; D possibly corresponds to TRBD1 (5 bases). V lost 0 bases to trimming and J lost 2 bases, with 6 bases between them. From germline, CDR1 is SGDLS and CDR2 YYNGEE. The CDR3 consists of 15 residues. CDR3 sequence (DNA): TGTGCCAGCAGCGTAGGACAGACCTATAATTCACCCCTCCACTTT. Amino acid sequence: CASSVGQTYNSPLHF. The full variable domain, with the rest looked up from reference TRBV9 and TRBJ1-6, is DSGVTQTPKHLITATGQRVTLRCSPRSGDLSVYWYQQSLDQGLQFLIQYYNGEERAKGNILERFSAQQFPDLHSELNLSSLELGDSALYFCASSVGQTYNSPLHFGNGTRLTVT.

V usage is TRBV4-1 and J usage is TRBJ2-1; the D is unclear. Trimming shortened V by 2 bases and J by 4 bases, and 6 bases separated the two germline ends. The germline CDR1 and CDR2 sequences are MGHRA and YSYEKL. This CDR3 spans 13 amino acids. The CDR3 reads CASSQSLYNEQFF. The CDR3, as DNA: TGCGCCAGCAGCCAAAGTCTTTACAATGAGCAGTTCTTC.

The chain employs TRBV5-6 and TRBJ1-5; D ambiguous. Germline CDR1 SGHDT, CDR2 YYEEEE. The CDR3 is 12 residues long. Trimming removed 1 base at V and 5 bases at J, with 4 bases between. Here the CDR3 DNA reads TGTGCCAGCAGCTTGTCGGATCAGCCCCAGCATTTT. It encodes CASSLSDQPQHF. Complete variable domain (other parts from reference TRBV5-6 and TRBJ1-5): DAGVTQSPTHLIKTRGQQVTLRCSPKSGHDTVSWYQQALGQGPQFIFQYYEEEERQRGNFPDRFSGHQFPNYSSELNVNALLLGDSALYLCASSLSDQPQHFGDGTRLSIL.

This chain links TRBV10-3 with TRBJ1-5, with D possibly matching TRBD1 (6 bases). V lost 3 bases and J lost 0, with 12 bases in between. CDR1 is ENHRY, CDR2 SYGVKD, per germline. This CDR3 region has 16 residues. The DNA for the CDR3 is TGTGCCATCAGTGATATAATGGGGGCTAGCAATCAGCCCCAGCATTTT. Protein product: CAISDIMGASNQPQHF.

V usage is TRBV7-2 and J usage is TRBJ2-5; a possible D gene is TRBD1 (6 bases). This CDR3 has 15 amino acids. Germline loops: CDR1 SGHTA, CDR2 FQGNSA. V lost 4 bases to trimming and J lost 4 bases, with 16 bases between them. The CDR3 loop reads CASSSQWGRGETQYF. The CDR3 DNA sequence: TGTGCCAGCAGCTCCCAATGGGGCAGGGGAGAGACCCAGTACTTC.

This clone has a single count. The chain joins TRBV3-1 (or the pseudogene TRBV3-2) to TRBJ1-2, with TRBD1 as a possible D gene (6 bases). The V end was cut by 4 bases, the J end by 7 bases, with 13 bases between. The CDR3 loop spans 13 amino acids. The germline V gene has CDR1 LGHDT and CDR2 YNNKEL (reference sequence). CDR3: CASSPPGHPGYTF. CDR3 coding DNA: TGTGCCAGCAGCCCTCCGGGACATCCTGGCTACACCTTC.